The 20 T cell receptor beta chains listed next were all sequenced from one sample in a study of T-cell memory formation after mild COVID-19. TCRdb reprocessed the 5' RACE reads with MiXCR, giving one entry per CDR3 protein. The table records roughly 450,000 distinct CDR3 sequences, more than 15% of them present only once. Sequenced input: PBMCs or a T cell subset sorted from them (not recorded which). Every receptor here comes from a man between 18 and 35 years old who had mild COVID-19 (a few samples of this study predate the infection). Cell type and time point are not known.

This clonotype occurred a few times. The chain combines TRBV20-1 with TRBJ1-4; 7 nucleotides match TRBD1. Germline CDR1 DFQATT, CDR2 SNEGSKA (reference sequence). J lost 4 bases, V lost 1 base, and 0 bases had no gene match. The length of the CDR3 is 13 residues. The CDR3 DNA follows: TGCAGTGCTAGAGGACAGGGTAATGAAAAACTGTTTTTT. It codes for CSARGQGNEKLFF.

This clonotype was seen a handful of times. The chain is built from TRBV27 and TRBJ2-5, with 9 bases fitting TRBD1. The CDR3 covers 14 residues. Per germline, CDR1 MNHEY and CDR2 SMNVEV (reference sequence). V was clipped by 8 bases and J by 5 bases; unmatched bases: 9. This chain's CDR3 is CASGRQGGMETQYF. The CDR3 DNA sequence: TGTGCCAGCGGACGACAGGGGGGGATGGAGACCCAGTACTTC.

The chain combines TRBV7-8 with TRBJ2-1; tentatively, D is TRBD2 (7 bases). Germline CDR1 SGHVS, CDR2 FQNEAQ. The CDR3 is made up of 16 amino acids. The germline V and J ends were trimmed by 8 bases and 7 bases, with 24 bases remaining between them. The CDR3 DNA reads as TGTGCCAGCTTAGAGAGGGGGGGGAGTCGGGTGAATGAGCAGTTCTTC. This codes for CASLERGGSRVNEQFF.

This clonotype showed up just a few times. The gene calls are TRBV11-2 and TRBJ1-5; D is ambiguous. Germline values: CDR1 SGHAT, CDR2 FQNNGV. Trimming took off 5 bases at V and 1 base at J, with 12 bases between the two ends. The CDR3 extends over 15 amino acids. The CDR3 DNA reads TGTGCCAGCAGCCAGGCCACGGGGAGCAATCAGCCCCAGCATTTT. Its translation is CASSQATGSNQPQHF.

This clonotype was counted a few times. The chain carries TRBV4-2 and TRBJ2-4, with TRBD1 identical over 8 bases. The CDR3 consists of 16 residues. V was pared by 0 bases and J by 1 base, with 2 bases of the junction left unmatched. Germline values: CDR1 LGHNA, CDR2 YNFKEQ. The CDR3 reads CASSQDQGAAKNIQYF. The CDR3 DNA is TGTGCCAGCAGCCAAGACCAGGGGGCCGCCAAAAACATTCAGTACTTC.

The rearrangement uses TRBV7-9 and TRBJ2-3, with D uncertain. Per the germline V gene, CDR1 is SEHNR and CDR2 is FQNEAQ (reference sequence). The CDR3 has 13 amino acids. V was cut by 8 bases and J by 4 bases, with 13 bases left in between. The chain's CDR3 is CASRDLGPDTQYF. The CDR3 nucleotides are TGTGCCAGCCGAGATCTAGGACCAGATACGCAGTATTTT. The whole variable domain, filled in from reference TRBV7-9 and TRBJ2-3, reads DTGVSQNPRHKITKRGQNVTFRCDPISEHNRLYWYRQTLGQGPEFLTYFQNEAQLEKSRLLSDRFSAERPKGSFSTLEIQRTEQGDSAMYLCASRDLGPDTQYFGPGTRLTVL.

This clonotype was counted between two and nine times. This chain links TRBV7-9 with TRBJ1-5; D call uncertain. V was cut by 3 bases and J by 5 bases, with 5 bases left in between. The length of the CDR3 is 12 residues. Germline lookup yields CDR1 SEHNR and CDR2 FQNEAQ (reference sequence). CDR3 sequence: CASSFADQPQHF. CDR3 bases: TGTGCCAGCAGCTTTGCAGATCAGCCCCAGCATTTT.

This clonotype appeared many times. The chain employs TRBV12-3 or TRBV12-4 and TRBJ2-3; D call uncertain. The CDR3 spans 14 residues. The V end lost 2 bases, the J end lost 4 bases, and 10 bases lay between the germline ends. CDR3 nucleotides: TGTGCCAGCAGTTTAAACGGAGTGGCAGATACGCAGTATTTT. The encoded protein is CASSLNGVADTQYF.

The DNA for the CDR3 is TGTGCCAGCAGCTTAATGAGGGCCGGAGGGGAGACCCAGTACTTC. Translating it yields CASSLMRAGGETQYF. The chain recombines TRBV5-6 with TRBJ2-5; perhaps TRBD2 as D (6 bases). The CDR3 loop spans 15 amino acids. The V end was cut by 2 bases, the J end by 5 bases, with 16 bases between. Germline CDR1 is SGHDT and CDR2 is YYEEEE.

The chain combines TRBV12-5 with TRBJ2-1; D is possibly TRBD1 (5 bases). CDR1 and CDR2 from the germline V gene are LGHNT and FRNRAP. This CDR3 spans 12 amino acids. Trimming left V 1 base short and J 9 bases short, with 7 bases between. CDR3 DNA sequence: TGTGCTAGTGGTTTGGGGGGCACTGAGCAGTTCTTC. This translates into CASGLGGTEQFF.

This chain connects TRBV25-1 to TRBJ2-5, with D perhaps TRBD2 (6 bases). Looked up from germline, CDR1 is MGHDK and CDR2 is SYGVNS. V was shortened by 3 bases and J by 1 base, with 9 bases between the two germline ends. This CDR3 comprises 14 residues. The CDR3 nucleotides read TGTGCCAGCAGTGAGTGGGACTTCCAAGAGACCCAGTACTTC. Amino acids: CASSEWDFQETQYF.

V is TRBV29-1 and J is TRBJ1-2; possibly TRBD1 for D (5 bases). The germline CDR1 and CDR2 sequences are SQVTM and ANQGSEA. The CDR3 is made up of 15 amino acids. Deletions cut 6 bases from V and 5 bases from J, with 22 bases between. CDR3 nucleotide sequence: TGCAGCGTCGTTGACAGCCACACGTCGGGATATGGCTACACCTTC. Its protein product is CSVVDSHTSGYGYTF.

The chain combines TRBV11-2 with TRBJ2-1, with unresolved D. The CDR3 sequence is 18 residues long. Per the germline V gene, CDR1 is SGHAT and CDR2 is FQNNGV. Trimming cost V 4 bases and J 0 bases, with 19 bases left between them. The CDR3 DNA reads TGTGCCAGCAGCTCTCCTATAGGGAACTTCGACTCCTACAATGAGCAGTTCTTC. The encoded protein is CASSSPIGNFDSYNEQFF.

This clonotype was found a few times. This chain connects TRBV10-3 to TRBJ2-1; D might be TRBD1 (6 bases). Trimming pared 3 bases from V and 4 bases from J, leaving 22 bases between. CDR3 length: 18 residues. CDR1 and CDR2 from the germline V gene are ENHRY and SYGVKD. This CDR3 is CAISDPTNRDTRYNEQFF. As DNA, the CDR3 is TGTGCCATCAGTGATCCGACTAACCGGGACACTCGTTACAATGAGCAGTTCTTC.

This clonotype was seen more than once but under ten times. The V call is TRBV7-2, the J call TRBJ1-5; perhaps TRBD1 as D (5 bases). The CDR3 contains 17 residues. Trimming left V 1 base short and J 1 base short, with 14 bases between. Germline CDR1 is SGHTA and CDR2 is FQGNSA. The CDR3 spells CASSLEWSGLSNQPQHF. CDR3 nucleotide sequence: TGTGCCAGCAGCTTAGAATGGTCGGGGCTCAGCAATCAGCCCCAGCATTTT. Full variable domain (rest looked up from reference TRBV7-2 and TRBJ1-5): GAGVSQSPSNKVTEKGKDVELRCDPISGHTALYWYRQSLGQGLEFLIYFQGNSAPDKSGLPSDRFSAERTGGSVSTLTIQRTQQEDSAVYLCASSLEWSGLSNQPQHFGDGTRLSIL.

The V call is TRBV4-1, the J call TRBJ1-3; TRBD1 is a possible D gene (5 bases). The CDR3 runs 14 residues. Between the trimmed V and J ends, which lost 4 bases and 5 bases, there was a span of 12 bases. Germline lookup yields CDR1 MGHRA and CDR2 YSYEKL. The CDR3 coding sequence is TGCGCCAGCAGCCCTCTGACGGGGCGAAACACCATATATTTT. Amino acids: CASSPLTGRNTIYF.

The V call is TRBV4-1, the J call TRBJ2-5; perhaps TRBD1 as D (5 bases). Germline CDR1 is MGHRA and CDR2 is YSYEKL. The CDR3 covers 14 residues. The V end was cut by 1 base, the J end by 5 bases, with 11 bases between. The CDR3 region has the DNA TGCGCCAGCAGCCAAGGCGTCAGGGTGGAGACCCAGTACTTC. Translating it yields CASSQGVRVETQYF.

There are a few counts of this clonotype. The gene calls are TRBV5-1 and TRBJ2-3; TRBD1 is a possible D gene (5 bases). The V gene lost 2 bases and the J gene lost 5 bases, with 9 bases spanning the gap. From germline, CDR1 is SGHRS and CDR2 YFSETQ. The CDR3 loop spans 13 amino acids. The CDR3 DNA reads as TGCGCCAGCAGCTTACGACAGCGAGATACGCAGTATTTT. Translating it yields CASSLRQRDTQYF.

This chain links TRBV6-2 or TRBV6-3 with TRBJ2-2, with TRBD1 as a possible D gene (7 bases). CDR1 is MNHEY and CDR2 is SVGEGT in the germline V gene. V lost 8 bases to trimming and J lost 13 bases, with 14 bases between them. The CDR3 length is 11 residues. This CDR3 is CASSQGGWLFF. The CDR3 coding sequence is TGTGCCAGCTCGCAGGGGGGCTGGCTGTTTTTT.

In this sample, this clonotype turned up a few times. The chain is built from TRBV6-5 and TRBJ2-5; possibly TRBD2 for D (6 bases). The CDR3 consists of 13 residues. The germline V gene encodes CDR1 MNHEY and CDR2 SVGAGI. V lost 6 bases and J lost 4, with 12 bases in between. CDR3 residues: CASRATSPETQYF. The CDR3 nucleotides are TGTGCCAGCAGGGCAACTAGCCCAGAGACCCAGTACTTC.